This T cell receptor beta chain emerged from a study of tumor-infiltrating lymphocytes in primary liver carcinoma. The study's findings and limits: Tumor specimens were characterized by a significantly higher top-250-clone fraction than blood (p = 0.039).

Between the trimmed V and J ends, which lost 5 bases and 3 bases, there was a span of 16 bases. The CDR3 contains 16 residues. With regard to this clonotype: The antigen is unknown.

Synthesis of TCR beta cDNA was carried out from around 540 ng total RNA with a constant-region primer. Three nested multiplex PCR rounds, a slightly modified ARM-PCR method, built the TCR beta libraries. Amplification in the first two PCR rounds was performed using TRBV1-TRBV30 forward primers and a C-beta reverse primer for approximately 10 cycles each. From the multiplex PCR reads, TCRdb called clonotypes with MiXCR, one entry per CDR3 protein. The sample yields 120,000 or so distinct CDR3 sequences, approximately 70% seen once. Unsorted bulk tissue of roughly 17-33 mg yielded co-extracted RNA and DNA. Treatment-naive at the time, the patients had chronic HBV infection.

Specimen: liver tumor tissue from sampling region 1. Regarding subset: tumor region T1, superior pole. This sequence was found in an older woman with primary liver carcinoma and hepatitis B virus infection. The chain combines TRBV12-3 or TRBV12-4 with TRBJ2-2; possible D gene TRBD2, 6 bases. CDR3 region: CASSQLAGWDTGELFF. The CDR3 nucleotides are TGTGCCAGCAGTCAACTAGCTGGATGGGACACCGGGGAGCTGTTTTTT.